The clone carrying this T cell receptor (beta chain) was seen a few times. This record comes from a study of healthy donors' naive CD4 and CD8 T cells. About the study: All functional IMGT TCR alpha variants were covered by new primers.

The CDR3 is 13 residues long. Per germline, CDR1 MNHEY and CDR2 SVGAGI. The V and J ends lost 8 bases and 1 base respectively, with 11 bases between them. TCR libraries were built from 500 to 600 ng of total RNA by linear amplification. TCRdb ran MiXCR on the reads and lists one entry per CDR3 protein. The sample lists about 180,000 distinct CDR3 sequences; about 76% were seen once. Sequencing input: naive CD4+ and CD8+ T cells sorted from blood, pooled from several donors. The TCR comes from a pool of human donors in good health; the sample pools cells from several healthy donors. The chain recombines TRBV6-5 with TRBJ1-1; no clear D. The CDR3 bases are TGTGCCAGCGAGCGGGATGGGAACACTGAAGCTTTCTTT. It codes for CASERDGNTEAFF.